Below, 30 T cell receptor beta chains from the same sample are listed, as sequenced in a study of OX40 agonist ivuxolimab in advanced cancers. Assay used: immunoSEQ multiplex PCR; TCRdb lists only in-frame clones, some missing. The data contain fewer than 70,000 clones, around 87% of them singletons. The specimen comprised CD4+ or CD8+ T cells sorted from blood, sampled in a trial of the OX40 agonist ivuxolimab. These receptors were obtained from an adult with an advanced solid tumor such as melanoma, head and neck, liver or kidney cancer.

The chain couples TRBV6-5 to TRBJ1-5; D perhaps matches TRBD1 (6 bases). With 6 bases removed from V and 12 bases from J, the gap between germline ends came to 21 bases. The germline gives CDR1 MNHEY, CDR2 SVGAGI. The CDR3 length is 14 residues. CDR3 loop: CASSSPGTPEIQHF. The CDR3 region has the DNA TGTGCCAGCAGCAGCCCCGGGACACCCGAAATCCAGCATTTT.

CDR3 residues: CASSLGQRGEAFF. The DNA for the CDR3 is TGTGCCAGCAGTTTAGGTCAAAGGGGTGAAGCTTTCTTT. V gene TRBV28 combines with J gene TRBJ1-1; D might be TRBD1 (5 bases). Looked up from germline, CDR1 is MDHEN and CDR2 is SYDVKM. The CDR3 runs 13 residues. Trimming shortened V by 2 bases and J by 7 bases, and 11 bases separated the two germline ends.

The chain combines TRBV9 with TRBJ1-5; D uncertain. The CDR3 has 13 amino acids. V was pared by 0 bases and J by 5 bases, with 6 bases between. Per the germline V gene, CDR1 is SGDLS and CDR2 is YYNGEE. The CDR3 is CASSVGSDQPQHF. DNA for the CDR3: TGTGCCAGCAGCGTAGGGTCTGATCAGCCCCAGCATTTT.

This chain connects TRBV29-1 to TRBJ2-2; 9 bases match TRBD1. V was pared by 4 bases and J by 3 bases, with 3 bases of the junction left unmatched. Germline V lookup: CDR1 SQVTM, CDR2 ANQGSEA. The CDR3 contains 14 residues. CDR3 amino acids: CSVGGQGYTGELFF. The DNA for the CDR3 is TGCAGCGTTGGCGGACAGGGGTACACCGGGGAGCTGTTTTTT.

The rearrangement joins TRBV6-5 to TRBJ2-7; TRBD1 is a possible D gene (5 bases). The CDR3 has 14 residues. Germline-derived CDR1 and CDR2 are MNHEY and SVGAGI. Trimming cost V 0 bases and J 5 bases, with 11 bases left between them. The CDR3 protein is CASSYSPGLNEQYF. The CDR3 DNA reads TGTGCCAGCAGTTACTCGCCAGGGCTAAACGAGCAGTACTTC.

The rearrangement uses TRBV9 and TRBJ2-5; D is unclear. Germline V CDR1 and CDR2: SGDLS, YYNGEE. V lost 4 bases and J lost 5, with 9 bases in between. The CDR3 extends over 12 amino acids. The CDR3 bases are TGTGCCAGCAGCTCCGGGCGGGAGACCCAGTACTTC. Amino acid sequence: CASSSGRETQYF.

V and J are TRBV5-1 and TRBJ2-1; D gene uncertain. CDR1 and CDR2 (germline): SGHRS, YFSETQ. The CDR3 consists of 14 residues. Trimming pared 0 bases from V and 5 bases from J, leaving 9 bases between. The CDR3 sequence is CASSLGLGDNEQFF. In DNA, the CDR3 is TGCGCCAGCAGCTTGGGGCTGGGTGACAATGAGCAGTTCTTC.

The chain recombines TRBV7-2 with TRBJ1-2, with 12 bases that match TRBD1. V lost 0 bases, J lost 6 bases, and 17 bases stayed unmatched. CDR3 length equals 20 residues. The V gene's germline CDR1 is SGHTA and CDR2 FQGNSA. The CDR3 nucleotides read TGTGCCAGCAGCTTAGCCCCGGGACAGGGGGCCGTTGGAAGCAACGATGGCTACACCTTC. It translates to CASSLAPGQGAVGSNDGYTF. Complete variable domain (other parts from reference TRBV7-2 and TRBJ1-2): GAGVSQSPSNKVTEKGKDVELRCDPISGHTALYWYRQSLGQGLEFLIYFQGNSAPDKSGLPSDRFSAERTGGSVSTLTIQRTQQEDSAVYLCASSLAPGQGAVGSNDGYTFGSGTRLTVV.

This clone was picked up a small number of times. This chain connects TRBV6-5 to TRBJ1-1; D gene unclear. Deletions cut 8 bases from V and 1 base from J, with 5 bases between. This CDR3 region has 11 residues. CDR1 and CDR2 (germline): MNHEY, SVGAGI. CDR3 in DNA: TGTGCCAGCGCGGGGAACACTGAAGCTTTCTTT. Amino acids: CASAGNTEAFF.

CDR3 in DNA: TGTGCCAGCTCACTACCGGGACAGGGGAAGGGAGAGACCCAGTACTTC. Translating it yields CASSLPGQGKGETQYF. J is TRBJ2-5 and V is TRBV18; 10 positions agree with TRBD1. Germline loops: CDR1 KGHSH, CDR2 LQKENI. V trimming: 4 bases; J trimming: 4 bases; junction bases outside the gene matches: 9. The CDR3 has 16 residues.

This chain connects TRBV5-1 to TRBJ1-1; D not certain. V lost 3 bases to trimming and J lost 8 bases, with 14 bases between them. This CDR3 contains 13 residues. The V gene's germline CDR1 is SGHRS and CDR2 YFSETQ. The CDR3 reads CASSYDSYREAFF. The CDR3 DNA sequence: TGCGCCAGCAGCTACGACTCTTATCGGGAAGCTTTCTTT. Looking up the rest from reference TRBV5-1 and TRBJ1-1 gives the full variable domain: KAGVTQTPRYLIKTRGQQVTLSCSPISGHRSVSWYQQTPGQGLQFLFEYFSETQRNKGNFPGRFSGRQFSNSRSEMNVSTLELGDSALYLCASSYDSYREAFFGQGTRLTVV.

The chain carries TRBV7-2 and TRBJ2-3, with TRBD2 as a possible D gene (6 bases). Germline CDR1 is SGHTA and CDR2 is FQGNSA. The CDR3 totals 13 residues. The V and J ends lost 4 bases and 6 bases respectively, with 11 bases between them. The CDR3 nucleotides are TGTGCCAGCAGCTACGCTAGCGTTGATACGCAGTATTTT. It encodes CASSYASVDTQYF.

The chain has TRBV7-2 and TRBJ2-6; D remains unclear. Trimming stripped 6 bases from V and 2 bases from J, with 2 bases between. Per germline, CDR1 SGHTA and CDR2 FQGNSA. This CDR3 is 12 amino acids long. The CDR3 DNA follows: TGTGCCAGCAGTACTGGGGCCAACGTCCTGACTTTC. Residues: CASSTGANVLTF.

This clone has just a few counts. The chain employs TRBV28 and TRBJ1-5, with a tentative D call TRBD1 (5 bases). The CDR3 runs to 13 residues. Trimming removed 4 bases at V and 8 bases at J, with 12 bases between. Germline CDR1 is MDHEN and CDR2 is SYDVKM. DNA of the CDR3: TGTGCCAGCAGTTACGGGACTCTGGAGCCCCAGCATTTT. Encoded protein: CASSYGTLEPQHF.

This clone appeared a single time. This chain joins TRBV11-2 and TRBJ2-7, with no clear D. V shed 2 bases and J shed 4 bases, with 6 bases lying between them. Germline V gene lookup returns CDR1 SGHAT and CDR2 FQNNGV. CDR3 length equals 12 residues. CDR3: CASSLRLYEQYF. The CDR3 DNA reads as TGTGCCAGCAGCTTAAGGCTTTACGAGCAGTACTTC.

This clone came up a few times. The CDR3 DNA follows: TGTGCCAGCAGCCAAGATATGTCGGCCTATGGCTACACCTTC. It yields the protein CASSQDMSAYGYTF. The rearrangement uses TRBV4-2 and TRBJ1-2; D not certain. V lost 0 bases and J 4 bases, leaving 9 bases between the germline ends. Germline loops: CDR1 LGHNA, CDR2 YNFKEQ. There are 14 residues in the CDR3.

The chain recombines TRBV5-1 with TRBJ2-5; TRBD1 aligns across 8 bases. V dropped 4 bases and J dropped 4; count of bases not matched to a gene: 6. The CDR3 contains 14 residues. CDR1 and CDR2 (germline): SGHRS, YFSETQ. CDR3 DNA sequence: TGCGCCAGCAGCCCCGACAGGGGAGGAGAGACCCAGTACTTC. It is translated as CASSPDRGGETQYF. The full variable domain, in which reference TRBV5-1 and TRBJ2-5 provide the parts outside the CDR3, is KAGVTQTPRYLIKTRGQQVTLSCSPISGHRSVSWYQQTPGQGLQFLFEYFSETQRNKGNFPGRFSGRQFSNSRSEMNVSTLELGDSALYLCASSPDRGGETQYFGPGTRLLVL.

V is TRBV6-1 and J is TRBJ1-1, with D hard to call. The CDR3 sequence is 14 residues long. Germline CDR1 and CDR2: MNHNS and SASEGT. Trimming took 2 bases from V and 1 from J, leaving 8 bases between them. The CDR3 DNA sequence: TGTGCCAGCAGTGAATCTACTCCGAACACTGAAGCTTTCTTT. Encoded protein: CASSESTPNTEAFF.

The rearrangement joins TRBV6-5 to TRBJ2-1; the match to TRBD1 covers 7 bases. CDR1 and CDR2 (germline): MNHEY, SVGAGI. There are 15 residues in the CDR3. The junction had 7 bases not matched to a gene; V was cut back by 5 bases and J by 3 bases. Written as DNA, the CDR3 is TGTGCCAGCAGTCCCGGGACAGATTTCTACAATGAGCAGTTCTTC. Translating it yields CASSPGTDFYNEQFF.

This rearrangement joins TRBV11-2 to TRBJ2-7; D gene ambiguous. The germline CDR1 and CDR2 sequences are SGHAT and FQNNGV. The CDR3 loop spans 15 amino acids. Trimming shortened V by 0 bases and J by 5 bases, and 14 bases separated the two germline ends. CDR3 coding DNA: TGTGCCAGCAGCTTAGAAAAAGCTAGAGGCGACGAGCAGTACTTC. Protein sequence: CASSLEKARGDEQYF.

This chain links TRBV9 with TRBJ2-7; 7 bases align to TRBD2. This CDR3 region has 14 residues. Germline V gene sequence: CDR1 SGDLS, CDR2 YYNGEE. With 0 bases clipped from V and 7 bases from J, the junction kept 7 bases outside the gene matches. This chain's CDR3 is CASSVGWPGGEQYF. CDR3 sequence (DNA): TGTGCCAGCAGCGTAGGCTGGCCCGGGGGGGAGCAGTACTTC.

The chain joins TRBV2 to TRBJ2-4, with 9 bases identical to TRBD2. The germline gives CDR1 SNHLY, CDR2 FYNNEI. V dropped 7 bases and J dropped 6; count of bases not matched to a gene: 13. There are 16 residues in the CDR3. Here the CDR3 reads CASTITQRGVGNIQYF. The CDR3 DNA follows: TGTGCCAGCACCATAACCCAGCGGGGGGTAGGAAACATTCAGTACTTC.

This clone was seen a single time. The chain employs TRBV5-5 and TRBJ2-4, with 7 bases matching TRBD1. This CDR3 has 13 residues. Germline CDR1 reads SGHKS; CDR2 reads YYEKEE (reference sequence). V trimming: 4 bases; J trimming: 4 bases; junction bases outside the gene matches: 2. The CDR3 here is CASSGTDKNIQYF. The DNA for the CDR3 is TGTGCCAGCAGCGGGACAGATAAAAACATTCAGTACTTC.

The rearrangement joins TRBV5-1 to TRBJ2-5; D gene ambiguous. V shed 5 bases and J shed 1 base, with 6 bases lying between them. Germline CDR1 is SGHRS and CDR2 is YFSETQ. There are 12 residues in the CDR3. The CDR3 sequence is CASSGFQETQYF. CDR3 nucleotides: TGCGCCAGCAGTGGATTCCAAGAGACCCAGTACTTC.

CDR3 DNA: TGTGCCAGCAGTTTACGACTAGCGGGGGGAGGAGAGACCCAGTACTTC. Its translation: CASSLRLAGGGETQYF. The chain is built from TRBV28 and TRBJ2-5; 13 bases match TRBD2. V shed 2 bases and J 4 bases; nucleotides not matched to a gene: 4. The CDR3 runs 16 residues. CDR1 MDHEN and CDR2 SYDVKM come from the germline V gene.

This chain uses TRBV27 with TRBJ1-4; the D is unclear. Germline V gene data show CDR1 as MNHEY and CDR2 as SMNVEV (reference sequence). Trimming took off 2 bases at V and 12 bases at J, with 16 bases between the two ends. The CDR3 consists of 14 residues. DNA of the CDR3: TGTGCCAGCAGTTTACGGGCCAGTACGTTGGAACTGTTTTTT. This codes for CASSLRASTLELFF.

This clone was recorded only once. The chain links TRBV7-2 to TRBJ2-6, with TRBD1 matching 8 bases. The length of the CDR3 is 19 residues. Losses at the gene ends were 0 bases for V and 1 base for J; bases not matched to a gene: 8. Germline CDR1 SGHTA, CDR2 FQGNSA. CDR3 nucleotide sequence: TGTGCCAGCAGCTTAGCGCGGGCAGGGGGCGGGTCTGGGGCCAACGTCCTGACTTTC. This encodes CASSLARAGGGSGANVLTF.

The chain is built from TRBV7-2 and TRBJ2-7; D not certain. The V and J ends lost 2 bases and 2 bases respectively, with 4 bases between them. There are 12 residues in the CDR3. The germline CDR1 and CDR2 sequences are SGHTA and FQGNSA. CDR3 sequence: CASSLQAYEQYF. The CDR3 DNA is TGTGCCAGCAGCTTACAGGCCTACGAGCAGTACTTC.

The chain couples TRBV12-5 to TRBJ1-5; TRBD1 agrees at 7 bases. Germline CDR1 reads LGHNT; CDR2 reads FRNRAP. The CDR3 consists of 15 residues. The junction had 8 bases not matched to a gene; V was cut back by 7 bases and J by 2 bases. In DNA form, the CDR3 reads TGTGCTAGTGCCCTTGCAGGGGGTGGCAATCAGCCCCAGCATTTT. It specifies CASALAGGGNQPQHF.

CDR3 residues: CASSAITSAEYEQYF. In nucleotides, the CDR3 is TGTGCCAGCAGCGCAATTACTAGCGCGGAATACGAGCAGTACTTC. This chain joins TRBV5-6 and TRBJ2-7; 7 bases match TRBD2. This CDR3 contains 15 residues. The germline V gene has CDR1 SGHDT and CDR2 YYEEEE. V was pared by 4 bases and J by 4 bases, with 11 bases of the junction left unmatched.